This TCR beta chain derives from a study of blood T cell repertoires in COVID-19. On the study more broadly: Specimens from acute and convalescent COVID-19 originated in the United States, Italy and Spain. The cDNA or gDNA used as material had been derived from T cells, B-cell-depleted T cells, or PBMCs.

In the original processing: By means of reference gene primer amplification, nucleated cell counts were estimated. Only in-frame clones appear in the TCRdb table, and some are missing; sequencing was by immunoSEQ multiplex PCR. The D gene and trimming were derived from the DNA, and the V and J assignments and clone size from that table. The sample has 210,000 or so clones, roughly 84% seen once; the top ten hold 15% to 20%. Germline values: CDR1 GTSNPN, CDR2 SVGIG (reference sequence). This CDR3 is built from 13 residues. The V gene lost 2 bases and the J gene lost 2 bases, with 9 bases spanning the gap.

The receptor's source is an elderly woman with active or convalescent COVID-19. Material: peripheral blood. The chain carries TRBV30 and TRBJ1-2; TRBD1 might be the D (5 bases). CDR3 bases: TGTGCCTGGAGTCCAGGGCCCAACTATGGCTACACCTTC. This sequence encodes CAWSPGPNYGYTF.